This T cell receptor (beta chain) was sequenced in a study of T cell changes during pregnancy in multiple sclerosis. Only in-frame clones appear in the TCRdb table, and some are missing; sequencing was by immunoSEQ multiplex PCR. The sample holds about 59,000 clones, roughly 94% seen once. Regarding this clone: One end of the junction fails to match germline, which may point to a read error.

Germline V gene data show CDR1 as LGHNA and CDR2 as YSLEER. CDR3 length: 12 residues. The chain uses TRBV4-3 and TRBJ1-1; 7 bases map to TRBD1. The material was CD8+ T cells from peripheral blood mononuclear cells, obtained after pregnancy. The clonotype originates from a female donor with multiple sclerosis, enrolled in a pregnancy study. The chain's CDR3 is CASSHDRDSPFF. In nucleotides, the CDR3 is TGCGCCAGCAGCCATGACCGGGACAGTCCTTTTTTT.